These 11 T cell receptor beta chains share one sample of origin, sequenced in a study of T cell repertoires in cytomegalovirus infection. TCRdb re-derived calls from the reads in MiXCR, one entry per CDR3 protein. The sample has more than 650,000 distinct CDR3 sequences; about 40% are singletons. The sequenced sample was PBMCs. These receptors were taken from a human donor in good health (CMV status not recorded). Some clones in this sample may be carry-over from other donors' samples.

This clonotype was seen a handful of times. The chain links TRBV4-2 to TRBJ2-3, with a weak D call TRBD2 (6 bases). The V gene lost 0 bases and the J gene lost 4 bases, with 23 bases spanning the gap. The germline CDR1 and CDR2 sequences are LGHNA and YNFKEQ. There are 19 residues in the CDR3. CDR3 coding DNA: TGTGCCAGCAGCCAAGAGAAAACGGGGCTAGCGCCAGCAGCAGATACGCAGTATTTT. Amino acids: CASSQEKTGLAPAADTQYF.

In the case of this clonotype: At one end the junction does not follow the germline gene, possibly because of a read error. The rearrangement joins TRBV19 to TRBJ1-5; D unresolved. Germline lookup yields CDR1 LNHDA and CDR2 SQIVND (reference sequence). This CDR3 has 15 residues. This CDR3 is CASSIDLRDNQHQHF. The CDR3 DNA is TGTGCCAGTAGTATAGATTTGAGGGATAATCAGCACCAGCATTTT.

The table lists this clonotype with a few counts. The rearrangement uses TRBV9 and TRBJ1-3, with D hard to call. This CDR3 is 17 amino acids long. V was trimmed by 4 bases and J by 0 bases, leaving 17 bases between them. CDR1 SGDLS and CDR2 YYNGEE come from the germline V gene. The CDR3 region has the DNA TGTGCCAGCAGCCGAAAAGCGGATACGGGCTCTGGAAACACCATATATTTT. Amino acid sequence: CASSRKADTGSGNTIYF.

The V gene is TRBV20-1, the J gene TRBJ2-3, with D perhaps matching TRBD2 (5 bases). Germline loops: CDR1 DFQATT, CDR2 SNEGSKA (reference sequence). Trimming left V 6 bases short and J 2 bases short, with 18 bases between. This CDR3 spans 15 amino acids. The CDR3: CSAIPWTRATDTQYF. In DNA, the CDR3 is TGCAGTGCCATTCCTTGGACTCGGGCCACAGATACGCAGTATTTT.

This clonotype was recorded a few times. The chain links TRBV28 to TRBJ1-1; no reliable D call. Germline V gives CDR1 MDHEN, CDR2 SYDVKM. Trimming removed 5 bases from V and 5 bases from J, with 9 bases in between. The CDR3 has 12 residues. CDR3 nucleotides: TGTGCCAGCAGTCAACTTTTGACTGAAGCTTTCTTT. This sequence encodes CASSQLLTEAFF. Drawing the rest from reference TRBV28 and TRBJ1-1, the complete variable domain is DVKVTQSSRYLVKRTGEKVFLECVQDMDHENMFWYRQDPGLGLRLIYFSYDVKMKEKGDIPEGYSVSREKKERFSLILESASTNQTSMYLCASSQLLTEAFFGQGTRLTVV.

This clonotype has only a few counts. CDR3 sequence: CASSFVNSTDTQYF. The CDR3 bases are TGTGCCAGCAGTTTTGTCAATAGCACAGATACGCAGTATTTT. The chain has TRBV27 and TRBJ2-3; no definite D call. V was pared by 3 bases and J by 0 bases, with 7 bases between. Looked up from germline, CDR1 is MNHEY and CDR2 is SMNVEV (reference sequence). The CDR3 has 14 amino acids.

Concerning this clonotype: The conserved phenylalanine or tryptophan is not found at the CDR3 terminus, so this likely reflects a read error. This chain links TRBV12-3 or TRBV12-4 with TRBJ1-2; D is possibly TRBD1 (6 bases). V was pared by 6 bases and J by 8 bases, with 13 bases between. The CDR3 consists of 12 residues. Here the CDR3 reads CASRPQGVGYTL. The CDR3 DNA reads TGTGCCAGCAGGCCACAGGGAGTAGGCTACACCCTC.

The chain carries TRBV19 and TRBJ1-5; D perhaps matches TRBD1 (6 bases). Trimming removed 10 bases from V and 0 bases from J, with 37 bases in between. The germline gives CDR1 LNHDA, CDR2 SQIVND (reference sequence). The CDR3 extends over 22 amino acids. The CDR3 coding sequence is TGTGCCACCAGGGAGGTCCAGGGGAGTTCCCACGCCAACCCATATAGCAATCAGCCCCAGCATTTT. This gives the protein CATREVQGSSHANPYSNQPQHF.

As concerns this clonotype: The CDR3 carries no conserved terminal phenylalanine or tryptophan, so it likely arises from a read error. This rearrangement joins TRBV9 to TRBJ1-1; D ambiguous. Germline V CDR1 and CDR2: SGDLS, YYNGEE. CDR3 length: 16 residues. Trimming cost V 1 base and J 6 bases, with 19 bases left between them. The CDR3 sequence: CASSVSGGPKGAEAFL. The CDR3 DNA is TGTGCCAGCAGCGTAAGTGGAGGCCCCAAGGGCGCTGAAGCTTTCTTA.

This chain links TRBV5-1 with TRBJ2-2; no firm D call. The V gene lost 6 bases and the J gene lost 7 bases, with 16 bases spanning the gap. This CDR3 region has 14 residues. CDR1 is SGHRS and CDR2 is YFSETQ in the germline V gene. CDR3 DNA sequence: TGCGCCAGCACCCCCACCCCTGGCGGCGGGGAGCTGTTTTTT. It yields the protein CASTPTPGGGELFF.

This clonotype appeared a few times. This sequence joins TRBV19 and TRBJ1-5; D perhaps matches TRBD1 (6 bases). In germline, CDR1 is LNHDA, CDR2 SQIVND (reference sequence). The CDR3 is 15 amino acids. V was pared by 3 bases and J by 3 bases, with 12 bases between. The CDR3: CASSIIGGDNQPQHF. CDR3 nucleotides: TGTGCCAGTAGTATTATAGGGGGGGACAATCAGCCCCAGCATTTT.